The 27 T cell receptor beta chains below were found in one sample sequenced in a study of beta chain features in type 1 diabetes. Investigators reverse transcribed all isolated RNA, so they sequenced expressed TCRB transcripts. Assay used: immunoSEQ multiplex PCR; TCRdb lists only in-frame clones, some missing. The repertoire consists of hundreds of thousands of clones, with around 16% occurring once and the leading ten covering roughly 0.098%. Specimen: naive CD4+ T cells from blood. The receptors here all came from a man aged 18 to 29 in good health.

The rearrangement links TRBV28 to TRBJ1-5; tentative D call: TRBD1 (5 bases). The CDR3 loop spans 15 amino acids. Germline lookup yields CDR1 MDHEN and CDR2 SYDVKM. Trimming removed 5 bases at V and 2 bases at J, with 13 bases between. CDR3 sequence: CASSGAETGNQPQHF. Written as DNA, the CDR3 is TGTGCCAGCAGTGGGGCGGAAACGGGCAATCAGCCCCAGCATTTT.

This clone was recorded a few times. Here the CDR3 reads CASGQGALNTIYF. The CDR3 nucleotides are TGTGCCTCAGGACAGGGGGCTTTGAACACCATATATTTT. The chain carries TRBV15 and TRBJ1-3; 11 nucleotides match TRBD1. Germline loops: CDR1 LNHNV, CDR2 YYDKDF (reference sequence). There are 13 residues in the CDR3. V was clipped by 11 bases and J by 7 bases; unmatched bases: 7.

A few counts support this clone. The J gene is TRBJ2-3, the V gene TRBV9; D remains unclear. The CDR3 sequence is 13 residues long. Germline loops: CDR1 SGDLS, CDR2 YYNGEE. V shed 0 bases and J shed 5 bases, with 7 bases lying between them. The CDR3 DNA is TGTGCCAGCAGCGTAGAGTCGGTAGATACGCAGTATTTT. It yields the protein CASSVESVDTQYF.

This clone occurred a few times. The V call is TRBV7-9, the J call TRBJ1-4; no clear D gene. This CDR3 region has 15 residues. The V gene's germline CDR1 is SEHNR and CDR2 FQNEAQ (reference sequence). V lost 1 base, J lost 7 bases, and 13 bases lay in between. The CDR3 is CASSLVGGRSEKLFF. The CDR3 nucleotides read TGTGCCAGCAGCTTAGTTGGCGGACGGAGTGAAAAACTGTTTTTT.

This clone was seen a handful of times. The CDR3 DNA follows: TGTGCCACCAGCATCAGTACGGGCCGAAGGCAGCATCTCTACGAGCAGTACTTC. Amino acids: CATSISTGRRQHLYEQYF. The chain is built from TRBV15 and TRBJ2-7; D is unclear. The length of the CDR3 is 18 residues. The germline CDR1 and CDR2 sequences are LNHNV and YYDKDF (reference sequence). V was trimmed by 4 bases and J by 3 bases, leaving 25 bases between them.

The chain uses TRBV7-8 and TRBJ2-7; D unresolved. The CDR3 is 14 residues long. Germline loops: CDR1 SGHVS, CDR2 FQNEAQ. Trimming pared 5 bases from V and 4 bases from J, leaving 15 bases between. The CDR3 DNA follows: TGTGCCAGCAGCGGATATATCAGGTCATACGAGCAGTACTTC. Translated: CASSGYIRSYEQYF. The full variable domain, completed using reference TRBV7-8 and TRBJ2-7, is GAGVSQSPRYKVAKRGQDVALRCDPISGHVSLFWYQQALGQGPEFLTYFQNEAQLDKSGLPSDRFFAERPEGSVSTLKIQRTQQEDSAVYLCASSGYIRSYEQYFGPGTRLTVT.

This clone has just a few counts. This chain connects TRBV27 to TRBJ1-2; 7 bases match TRBD1. Losses at the gene ends were 5 bases for V and 0 bases for J; bases not matched to a gene: 3. Germline lookup yields CDR1 MNHEY and CDR2 SMNVEV (reference sequence). The CDR3 loop spans 14 amino acids. This CDR3 reads CASSPDRANYGYTF. DNA of the CDR3: TGTGCCAGCAGTCCTGACAGGGCTAACTATGGCTACACCTTC.

The chain joins TRBV19 to TRBJ1-5; 9 positions agree with TRBD1. Germline values: CDR1 LNHDA, CDR2 SQIVND (reference sequence). There are 16 residues in the CDR3. Losses at the gene ends were 3 bases for V and 0 bases for J; bases not matched to a gene: 3. Here the CDR3 reads CASSIGQGNSNQPQHF. In nucleotides, the CDR3 is TGTGCCAGTAGTATTGGACAGGGGAATAGCAATCAGCCCCAGCATTTT.

This clone has more than one count but fewer than ten. The CDR3 DNA reads TGTGCCAGCAGCCGGGGGTCCTACGAGCAGTACTTC. The encoded protein is CASSRGSYEQYF. This chain joins TRBV14 and TRBJ2-7, with D perhaps being TRBD1 or TRBD2 (5 bases each). The CDR3 runs to 12 residues. In germline, CDR1 is SGHDN, CDR2 FVKESK. V was trimmed by 4 bases and J by 1 base, leaving 5 bases between them.

This clone was counted only a few times. The chain links TRBV29-1 to TRBJ2-6; D could derive from TRBD1 or TRBD2 (5 bases each). V dropped 7 bases and J dropped 0 bases, with 10 bases sitting between them. Per germline, CDR1 SQVTM and CDR2 ANQGSEA. There are 14 residues in the CDR3. CDR3 DNA sequence: TGCAGCGGAGCAGGGACCTCTGGGGCCAACGTCCTGACTTTC. It translates to CSGAGTSGANVLTF.

The rearrangement uses TRBV15 and TRBJ1-3; TRBD1 might be the D (5 bases). Germline CDR1 reads LNHNV; CDR2 reads YYDKDF (reference sequence). This CDR3 spans 16 amino acids. The ends were cut back, 0 bases at V and 0 bases at J, with 9 bases in the middle. The chain's CDR3 is CATSRDVTVSGNTIYF. The CDR3 DNA reads as TGTGCCACCAGCAGAGATGTGACAGTCTCTGGAAACACCATATATTTT.

J is TRBJ1-1 and V is TRBV18; D unresolved. The CDR3 loop spans 13 amino acids. Between the trimmed V and J ends, which lost 0 bases and 7 bases, there was a span of 9 bases. The germline gives CDR1 KGHSH, CDR2 LQKENI. The CDR3 spells CASSPPSRIEAFF. DNA of the CDR3: TGTGCCAGCTCACCACCGTCGAGGATTGAAGCTTTCTTT.

This clone has only a few counts. The CDR3 sequence: CASSPLRGNSPLHF. Written as DNA, the CDR3 is TGTGCCAGCAGCCCCTTACGTGGTAATTCACCCCTCCACTTT. V usage is TRBV11-1 and J usage is TRBJ1-6; D is unresolved. The CDR3 runs to 14 residues. The V and J ends lost 5 bases and 6 bases respectively, with 11 bases between them. Germline V gene sequence: CDR1 SGHAT, CDR2 FQDESV (reference sequence). The full variable domain, its missing parts supplied by reference TRBV11-1 and TRBJ1-6, is EAEVAQSPRYKITEKSQAVAFWCDPISGHATLYWYRQILGQGPELLVQFQDESVVDDSQLPKDRFSAERLKGVDSTLKIQPAELGDSAMYLCASSPLRGNSPLHFGNGTRLTVT.

This clone was seen only a few times. The chain combines TRBV9 with TRBJ2-7; D gene unclear. Trimming pared 4 bases from V and 3 bases from J, leaving 17 bases between. Germline values: CDR1 SGDLS, CDR2 YYNGEE. The CDR3 covers 15 residues. The CDR3 sequence: CASSSTPIGDYEQYF. As DNA, the CDR3 is TGTGCCAGCAGCTCAACTCCTATTGGGGACTACGAGCAGTACTTC.

This clone has more than one count but fewer than ten. The chain couples TRBV9 to TRBJ2-3; maybe TRBD1 (6 bases). This CDR3 region has 16 residues. Germline assignment: CDR1 SGDLS and CDR2 YYNGEE. Trimming removed 4 bases from V and 2 bases from J, with 17 bases in between. Written as DNA, the CDR3 is TGTGCCAGCAGCTTCAGGGGATGGTTGGTCACAGATACGCAGTATTTT. Translation gives CASSFRGWLVTDTQYF.

V is TRBV29-1 and J is TRBJ2-1, with D possibly TRBD1 on 6 matching bases. The CDR3 covers 13 residues. V lost 6 bases, J lost 9 bases, and 18 bases lay in between. Germline-derived CDR1 and CDR2 are SQVTM and ANQGSEA. The CDR3 coding sequence is TGCAGCGTCCGAGATAGCAGGGGTGGTGAGCAGTTCTTC. Encoded protein: CSVRDSRGGEQFF.

The gene calls are TRBV5-1 and TRBJ2-1; D might be TRBD1 or TRBD2, each matching 6 bases. This CDR3 spans 15 amino acids. With 3 bases removed from V and 4 bases from J, the gap between germline ends came to 14 bases. Germline V lookup: CDR1 SGHRS, CDR2 YFSETQ. CDR3 region: CASSSGDGGYNEQFF. For the CDR3, the DNA is TGCGCCAGCAGCTCAGGGGACGGAGGGTACAATGAGCAGTTCTTC.

This clone was detected a few times. This chain uses TRBV21-1 with TRBJ2-1. TRBV21-1 is a recognized pseudogene. This CDR3 has 14 residues. The CDR3 DNA reads TGTGCCAGCAGCAAAGCGCTGTGCTACAATGAGCAGTTCTTC. This translates into CASSKALCYNEQFF.

This clone was detected a few times. The genes are TRBV7-2 and TRBJ2-1; D unresolved. Germline V CDR1 and CDR2: SGHTA, FQGNSA. Trimming removed 0 bases from V and 6 bases from J, with 3 bases in between. CDR3 length equals 12 residues. The DNA of the CDR3 is TGTGCCAGCAGCTTAGCGCTCAATGAGCAGTTCTTC. Its protein product is CASSLALNEQFF. The full variable domain, in which reference TRBV7-2 and TRBJ2-1 provide the parts outside the CDR3, is GAGVSQSPSNKVTEKGKDVELRCDPISGHTALYWYRQSLGQGLEFLIYFQGNSAPDKSGLPSDRFSAERTGGSVSTLTIQRTQQEDSAVYLCASSLALNEQFFGPGTRLTVL.

This clone was observed a handful of times. The rearrangement links TRBV6-5 to TRBJ2-1; 7 bases are a match to TRBD2. Losses at the gene ends were 2 bases for V and 0 bases for J; bases not matched to a gene: 4. There are 16 residues in the CDR3. Germline V gene data show CDR1 as MNHEY and CDR2 as SVGAGI. The CDR3 region is CASSYTAGPSYNEQFF. The CDR3 nucleotides read TGTGCCAGCAGTTACACAGCGGGACCCTCCTACAATGAGCAGTTCTTC.

In this sample, this clone turned up a few times. The J gene is TRBJ1-5, the V gene TRBV6-5; D not resolved. This CDR3 contains 13 residues. Trimming pared 7 bases from V and 2 bases from J, leaving 9 bases between. Germline loops: CDR1 MNHEY, CDR2 SVGAGI. CDR3 loop: CASTRGGNQPQHF. The CDR3 nucleotides read TGTGCCAGCACACGGGGTGGCAATCAGCCCCAGCATTTT.

As to this clone: Relative to the germline gene, one junction end is altered; a read error may explain this. V usage is TRBV28 and J usage is TRBJ2-7; TRBD1 matches at 7 bases. This CDR3 contains 13 residues. The germline gives CDR1 MDHEN, CDR2 SYDVKM. The CDR3 loop reads CASRGTDTYKQYF. The CDR3 DNA sequence: TGTGCCAGCAGAGGGACAGACACCTACAAGCAGTACTTC.

This clone was counted between two and nine times. The J gene is TRBJ2-2, the V gene TRBV5-6; 7 bases match TRBD1. Germline-derived CDR1 and CDR2 are SGHDT and YYEEEE. V gave up 4 bases and J gave up 6 bases; unmatched junction bases: 9. This CDR3 spans 15 amino acids. DNA of the CDR3: TGTGCCAGCAGCCTGGACAGGCGGAGTGCCGGGGAGCTGTTTTTT. It yields the protein CASSLDRRSAGELFF. Drawing the rest from reference TRBV5-6 and TRBJ2-2, the complete variable domain is DAGVTQSPTHLIKTRGQQVTLRCSPKSGHDTVSWYQQALGQGPQFIFQYYEEEERQRGNFPDRFSGHQFPNYSSELNVNALLLGDSALYLCASSLDRRSAGELFFGEGSRLTVL.

This clone was counted a few times. CDR3 nucleotide sequence: TGTGCCAGCAGCTCCCTTCCGGGACAGGGGGCTTATACGCAGTATTTT. It yields the protein CASSSLPGQGAYTQYF. V is TRBV9 and J is TRBJ2-3; 12 positions agree with TRBD1. Trimming cost V 4 bases and J 7 bases; bases outside gene matches: 10. This CDR3 has 16 residues. Germline V gene data show CDR1 as SGDLS and CDR2 as YYNGEE. The full variable domain, its missing parts supplied by reference TRBV9 and TRBJ2-3, is DSGVTQTPKHLITATGQRVTLRCSPRSGDLSVYWYQQSLDQGLQFLIQYYNGEERAKGNILERFSAQQFPDLHSELNLSSLELGDSALYFCASSSLPGQGAYTQYFGPGTRLTVL.

The chain combines TRBV28 with TRBJ2-7; 9 bases align to TRBD1. The CDR3 totals 14 residues. The J segment lost 2 bases and the V segment lost 7 bases, leaving 6 bases of the junction unmatched. Germline CDR1 and CDR2: MDHEN and SYDVKM. CDR3 nucleotide sequence: TGTGCCAGCAATGGACAGGGGCAAACCTACGAGCAGTACTTC. Its protein is CASNGQGQTYEQYF.

This clone has a handful of counts. The V call is TRBV4-1, the J call TRBJ2-1; D is ambiguous. Trimming took off 3 bases at V and 7 bases at J, with 7 bases between the two ends. Germline CDR1 MGHRA, CDR2 YSYEKL. There are 12 residues in the CDR3. CDR3 in DNA: TGCGCCAGCAGCCATCCACAAAATGAGCAGTTCTTC. This gives the protein CASSHPQNEQFF.

This clone was seen only a few times. The chain has TRBV6-5 and TRBJ1-5, with a tentative D call TRBD1 (5 bases). The CDR3 is made up of 13 amino acids. Trimming removed 10 bases at V and 4 bases at J, with 14 bases between. Germline lookup yields CDR1 MNHEY and CDR2 SVGAGI. The CDR3 here is CATQTGGNQPQHF. The CDR3 DNA reads TGTGCCACCCAAACTGGGGGGAATCAGCCCCAGCATTTT.